The 3 T cell receptor beta chains in this list originate from one sample, sequenced in a study of shared clonotypes between healthy human individuals. Sequenced by immunoSEQ multiplex PCR; TCRdb stores in-frame clones only, minus some. The sample yields roughly 2,300,000 clones, roughly 92% seen once. Sequenced material: naive CD4+ T cells from PBMCs. Subset: CD45RA+ positively selected. The receptors derive from a man aged 18 to 29 in good health. Some clones in this sample may be carry-over from other donors' samples.

This clone has more than one count but fewer than ten. The chain uses TRBV19 and TRBJ1-1; D not resolved. The V and J ends lost 9 bases and 4 bases respectively, with 15 bases between them. CDR1 is LNHDA, CDR2 SQIVND, per germline (reference sequence). The CDR3 is 13 amino acids. CDR3 in DNA: TGTGCCAGCACCCGTGGTAGGCGCACTGAAGCTTTCTTT. Protein: CASTRGRRTEAFF. The full variable domain, its missing parts supplied by reference TRBV19 and TRBJ1-1, is DGGITQSPKYLFRKEGQNVTLSCEQNLNHDAMYWYRQDPGQGLRLIYYSQIVNDFQKGDIAEGYSVSREKKESFPLTVTSAQKNPTAFYLCASTRGRRTEAFFGQGTRLTVV.

This chain connects TRBV5-1 to TRBJ1-4, with D unresolved. Germline lookup yields CDR1 SGHRS and CDR2 YFSETQ. V was shortened by 1 base and J by 5 bases, with 9 bases between the two germline ends. The CDR3 has 14 amino acids. In nucleotides, the CDR3 is TGCGCCAGCAGCTTGTCCGCACAAAATGAAAAACTGTTTTTT. Residues: CASSLSAQNEKLFF.

V gene TRBV2 combines with J gene TRBJ2-7, with 7 nucleotides matching TRBD1. V was pared by 6 bases and J by 5 bases, with 4 bases of the junction left unmatched. The CDR3 loop spans 12 amino acids. Germline-derived CDR1 and CDR2 are SNHLY and FYNNEI. The CDR3 DNA reads TGTGCCAGCAGGGACAGGTCCCACGAGCAGTACTTC. Its protein is CASRDRSHEQYF.